This entry describes one T cell receptor (beta chain). The data were taken from a study of blood T cell repertoires in COVID-19. The protocol was immunoSEQ multiplex PCR, while the TCRdb copy is restricted to in-frame clones and leaves out a portion. This repertoire shows fewer than 400,000 clones, around 90% found once; its top ten account for roughly 2.9%. Deletions cut 0 bases from V and 9 bases from J, with 13 bases between. From germline, CDR1 is SGHRS and CDR2 YFSETQ. The CDR3 loop spans 14 amino acids. The rearrangement uses TRBV5-1 and TRBJ2-1; the D gene is possibly TRBD1 (5 bases). The sample was peripheral blood. The TCR was taken from a woman in her thirties with COVID-19, enrolled during active disease. For the CDR3, the DNA is TGCGCCAGCAGCTTGGCTGCAGGGATGACTGAGCAGTTCTTC. It is translated as CASSLAAGMTEQFF.